The 9 T cell receptor beta chains given below trace back to one sample, sequenced in a study of T cell responses to AZD1222 COVID-19 vaccine. Sequencing was performed with immunoSEQ multiplex PCR; in TCRdb, only in-frame clones are kept and a portion is missing. The sample holds tens of thousands of clones; around 89% are singletons and the top ten take around 30%. The sequencing used peripheral blood, collected 28 days after the second AZD1222 dose. The receptors derive from an adult who received the AZD1222 COVID-19 vaccine.

This clone came up a few times. This sequence joins TRBV20-1 and TRBJ2-5, with a possible D match to TRBD1 (6 bases). Germline V lookup: CDR1 DFQATT, CDR2 SNEGSKA (reference sequence). V lost 3 bases to trimming and J lost 0 bases, with 14 bases between them. The CDR3 loop spans 15 amino acids. The CDR3 nucleotides are TGCAGTGCTAGTTCCTCTACAGGGAACCAAGAGACCCAGTACTTC. Protein: CSASSSTGNQETQYF.

This chain links TRBV5-4 with TRBJ1-6; 9 positions match TRBD1. The CDR3 sequence is 14 residues long. After removal of 0 bases from V and 8 bases from J, the junction contained 0 bases not matched to a gene. CDR1 is SGHNT, CDR2 YYREEE, per germline (reference sequence). This CDR3 reads CASSLGDRDSPLHF. The CDR3 coding sequence is TGTGCCAGCAGCTTGGGGGACAGGGATTCACCCCTCCACTTT.

As regards this clone: One junction end disagrees with the germline gene, perhaps due to a read error. The gene calls are TRBV2 and TRBJ2-7; D is unclear. The CDR3 consists of 15 residues. The germline V gene has CDR1 SNHLY and CDR2 FYNNEI. The CDR3 reads CASTEQPLPSYEQYF. Written as DNA, the CDR3 is TGTGCCAGCACTGAACAGCCACTACCTAGCTACGAGCAGTACTTC.

V usage is TRBV2 and J usage is TRBJ1-3; possible D gene TRBD1, 5 bases. V lost 7 bases and J 3 bases, leaving 7 bases between the germline ends. The CDR3 is made up of 12 amino acids. Germline lookup yields CDR1 SNHLY and CDR2 FYNNEI. CDR3 region: CASIGGGNTIYF. The CDR3 region has the DNA TGTGCCAGCATTGGGGGTGGAAACACCATATATTTT.

This chain links TRBV4-3 with TRBJ2-1; TRBD1 is a possible D gene (6 bases). V lost 4 bases to trimming and J lost 7 bases, with 17 bases between them. Germline CDR1 reads LGHNA; CDR2 reads YSLEER. The CDR3 covers 15 residues. This chain's CDR3 is CASSLTGMDGNEQFF. The CDR3 DNA reads as TGCGCCAGCAGCCTAACAGGGATGGATGGGAATGAGCAGTTCTTC.

The chain joins TRBV4-1 to TRBJ2-7, with D possibly TRBD2 on 6 matching bases. The CDR3 has 15 residues. CDR1 and CDR2 from the germline V gene are MGHRA and YSYEKL. Deletions cut 6 bases from V and 1 base from J, with 16 bases between. CDR3 sequence (DNA): TGCGCCAGCAGAAGTCTCGGGGGTAGATCCTACGAGCAGTACTTC. Translation gives CASRSLGGRSYEQYF.

V usage is TRBV5-1 and J usage is TRBJ2-1; 9 nucleotides line up with TRBD2. V gave up 2 bases and J gave up 7 bases; unmatched junction bases: 10. CDR1 and CDR2 from the germline V gene are SGHRS and YFSETQ. This CDR3 contains 16 residues. The CDR3 sequence is CASSFMAGGLNNEQFF. The CDR3 DNA is TGCGCCAGCAGCTTCATGGCGGGAGGGCTGAATAATGAGCAGTTCTTC. Drawing the rest from reference TRBV5-1 and TRBJ2-1, the complete variable domain is KAGVTQTPRYLIKTRGQQVTLSCSPISGHRSVSWYQQTPGQGLQFLFEYFSETQRNKGNFPGRFSGRQFSNSRSEMNVSTLELGDSALYLCASSFMAGGLNNEQFFGPGTRLTVL.

This chain joins TRBV5-1 and TRBJ1-4; unclear D gene. CDR1 is SGHRS and CDR2 is YFSETQ in the germline V gene. V dropped 0 bases and J dropped 7 bases, with 7 bases sitting between them. This CDR3 has 13 residues. CDR3 region: CASSLDRAEKLFF. The CDR3 bases are TGCGCCAGCAGCTTGGATCGGGCTGAAAAACTGTTTTTT.

The rearrangement links TRBV5-4 to TRBJ2-7; D is tentatively TRBD1 or TRBD2 (5 bases each). Trimming removed 4 bases from V and 2 bases from J, with 19 bases in between. The germline V gene has CDR1 SGHNT and CDR2 YYREEE (reference sequence). CDR3 size: 16 residues. The DNA for the CDR3 is TGTGCCAGCAGCCCAGGACTCGACAGAACTACCTACGAGCAGTACTTC. Its translation is CASSPGLDRTTYEQYF. Drawing the rest from reference TRBV5-4 and TRBJ2-7, the complete variable domain is ETGVTQSPTHLIKTRGQQVTLRCSSQSGHNTVSWYQQALGQGPQFIFQYYREEENGRGNFPPRFSGLQFPNYSSELNVNALELDDSALYLCASSPGLDRTTYEQYFGPGTRLTVT.